The sequence of this T cell receptor (beta chain) was determined in a study of shared clonotypes between healthy human individuals (dated by TCRdb to the early 2020s). Turning to the overall study: A couple of women and a few men aged 18 to 49 years were included in the cohort. Per donor, three plates each were used for CD4 naive and CD4 memory, two for CD8 naive, and one for CD8 memory. To increase sequencing depth and limit assay-specific biases, different laboratories used diverse techniques to prepare libraries and sequence TCR repertoires. Each donor's leukapheresis produced roughly between roughly 0.85 and 10 billion PBMCs. To estimate repertoire size and how much clonotype sharing occurs between individuals, the study deeply sequenced the blood TCR repertoires of 5 or 6 healthy adults. Study-level results and caveats: Compared with non-shared clonotypes, the clonotypes found in all four sorted-subset donors had higher generation probabilities. Because the study included a small number of donors, the genetic and exposure-history diversity represented was limited. Sampling was restricted to blood, and TCR repertoires in tissue are likely to differ from TCR repertoires in blood. Incomplete sequencing was indicated by rarefaction of sorted-subset datasets, despite the large sequencing depth. Roughly 5% of naive CD4, 3.5% of naive CD8, approximately 2% of memory CD4, and 0.35% to 0.5% of memory CD8 clonotypes were shared across a few donors. Naive subsets generally had larger estimated clonotype richness than memory subsets. Pairwise subsampling led to the expectation that sequencing depth would affect the degree of clonotype sharing among donors.

TCR CDR3 regions were amplified from genomic DNA by multiplex PCR using the deep immunoSEQ assay. Extracted genomic DNA from each cell subset was spread evenly across all wells of several immunoSEQ 96-well plates, with each plate serving as a replicate. Each replicate PCR for sorted subsets received about 0.2 ug genomic DNA, equal to roughly 29,000 T cell genomes. The purified libraries were quantified using a Qubit 3.0 fluorometer, sized with a Bioanalyzer 2100, and then quantified again using the KAPA Library Quantification kit. A separate single-read 150-cycle Illumina NextSeq 550 flow cell was used to sequence each immunoSEQ 96-well plate. In the source study's methods: Because the immunoSEQ output held only junctional sequences and lacked quality scores, the filtering could not match the filtering applied to full-length reads. To assign V/J genes and CDR3, sequences were annotated against IMGT germline references using PyIR, a Python wrapper for IgBLAST v1.9. Any read was removed if the V/J assignment was weak (E-value above 1e-6), the CDR3 was missing, or the read contained stop codons, out-of-frame junctions, or ambiguous translated residues. A V3J clonotype was defined by an identical inferred V gene, J gene, and CDR3 amino acid sequence. Percentage overlap between repertoires was computed as shared unique clonotypes divided by the size of the smaller repertoire. Repertoire richness was assessed with RTK rarefaction, the Chao1 estimator, and Recon v2.1 estimates of unobserved clonotypes. OLGA was used to compute generation probabilities for all TCRbeta clonotypes that the gDNA method yielded from a handful of donors. TCRdb carries this immuneACCESS record with in-frame sequences only. Its versions omit some clonotypes, under half of them owing to an unresolved V gene in the studies checked, with the rest unexplained. Clone size and the V and J calls come from that table; the DNA yielded D and trimming. This sample has about 2 million clones in its table, and over 85% of those were observed once. The top ten constitute 1.2% of the sample.

CD8 naive samples were CD45RO-negative cells positively selected for CCR7, giving a CD45RA+CCR7+ population that excluded TemRA cells. Donors were healthy HIV-negative adults with no recently reported acute infections or vaccinations. All donors were Caucasian adults living in Nashville, Tennessee, USA. Blood was obtained by leukapheresis, after which PBMCs were separated by Ficoll-Histopaque density gradient centrifugation and cryopreserved in liquid nitrogen vapor phase. Analytical flow cytometry was used to check the purity and quantity of each magnetically sorted T cell population. Genomic DNA was isolated from every sorted fraction and measured by UV absorbance on a Nanodrop 2000c. The CDR3 runs 17 residues from the cysteine to the phenylalanine. The only DNA kept is the CDR3, 51 bases in frame from the first base. V loses 7 bases, J loses 3 bases, and the germline ends lie 25 bases apart. As encoded in the germline V gene, CDR1 is MDHEN while CDR2 is SYDVKM.

Of note for this clone: Its antigen remains unidentified. No much larger clone exists at a distance of one base, and base qualities are not known.

The receptor chain draws on TRBV28 and TRBJ2-7; no D gene can be assigned with confidence. The material sequenced was naive CD8+ T cells sorted from blood. Per the publication, the cell subset or site label means: CD45RA+CCR7+. The TCR comes from a young man in good health. The nucleotide sequence is TGTGCCAGCACCCATACTGTGGGCCTTTTAAGAATCTACGAGCAGTACTTC. This encodes CASTHTVGLLRIYEQYF.